What follows are 13 T cell receptor beta chains derived from one specimen sequenced in a study of synovial regulatory T cells in juvenile arthritis (dated by TCRdb to the mid-2010s). Receptor amplification or capture employed the immunoSEQ multiplex PCR assay. Not all clones reach the TCRdb copy of this immuneACCESS table, which keeps in-frame sequences only. Checked studies attribute under half of the gap to unresolved V genes and leave the rest unexplained. In this sample's table one finds 7,500 to 10,000 clones. The top ten hold over 0.7% of the sample. Material for sequencing was Treg cells from blood. The cell subset or site label here, explained by the study, means: remaining (HLA-DR-negative) circulating blood Treg cells. The receptors were sampled from a donor aged 2-35 years with juvenile idiopathic arthritis.

The rearrangement uses TRBV5-1 and TRBJ1-2. Germline V CDR1 and CDR2: SGHRS, YFSETQ. The CDR3 runs 15 residues. DNA is not on record. The CDR3 loop reads CASSLEVLANYGYTF. The complete variable domain, with remaining parts taken from reference TRBV5-1 and TRBJ1-2, reads KAGVTQTPRYLIKTRGQQVTLSCSPISGHRSVSWYQQTPGQGLQFLFEYFSETQRNKGNFPGRFSGRQFSNSRSEMNVSTLELGDSALYLCASSLEVLANYGYTFGSGTRLTVV.

The chain joins TRBV19 to TRBJ2-7; without DNA, the TCRdb call of TRBD2 cannot be checked. Germline V gene lookup returns CDR1 LNHDA and CDR2 SQIVND (reference sequence). The CDR3 totals 15 residues. There is no recorded DNA. The CDR3 sequence: CASSITGRGAYEQYF.

J is TRBJ1-2 and V is TRBV19; absent DNA, TCRdb's TRBD1 call cannot be checked. The germline V gene has CDR1 LNHDA and CDR2 SQIVND (reference sequence). The CDR3 has 13 amino acids. No DNA appears here. CDR3 sequence reads: CASSITGSYGYTF.

The chain carries TRBV6-1 and TRBJ2-3; the TCRdb D gene call, TRBD1, has no DNA to confirm it. Per germline, CDR1 MNHNS and CDR2 SASEGT. This CDR3 is 15 amino acids long. The nucleotide record is missing. CDR3 sequence: CASSTFVLRGKTQYF.

J is TRBJ1-3 and V is TRBV5-1. Germline V gives CDR1 SGHRS, CDR2 YFSETQ. CDR3 length: 15 residues. The record lacks a DNA sequence. This chain's CDR3 is CASSLSSFSGNTIYF.

CDR3 sequence reads: CASSQGGKGSANYGYTF. V usage is TRBV4-1 and J usage is TRBJ1-2. The CDR3 contains 17 residues. DNA was not recorded. Looked up from germline, CDR1 is MGHRA and CDR2 is YSYEKL.

The rearrangement joins TRBV4-1 to TRBJ2-1. CDR1 is MGHRA, CDR2 YSYEKL, per germline. This CDR3 has 15 residues. The record lacks a DNA sequence. The CDR3 loop reads CASSQGIINDNEQFF.

The chain recombines TRBV28 with TRBJ2-7; lacking DNA, the TRBD2 call made by TCRdb goes unchecked. Germline loops: CDR1 MDHEN, CDR2 SYDVKM. This CDR3 has 15 residues. No DNA has been recorded. CDR3 in amino acids: CASSLAGTPSYEQYF.

The chain carries TRBV4-2 and TRBJ1-1; with no DNA, the TCRdb D assignment of TRBD1 cannot be verified. Germline V gives CDR1 LGHNA, CDR2 YNFKEQ. The length of the CDR3 is 17 residues. No DNA is recorded. The CDR3 here is CASSQDPGQGANTEAFF.

V usage is TRBV2 and J usage is TRBJ1-5; there is no DNA to check the TCRdb D call of TRBD1. CDR1 and CDR2 from the germline V gene are SNHLY and FYNNEI. The CDR3 length is 15 residues. The entry carries no DNA sequence. The CDR3 protein is CASSFQGQSNQPQHF.

This chain connects TRBV4-2 to TRBJ1-4. Germline loops: CDR1 LGHNA, CDR2 YNFKEQ. This CDR3 spans 15 amino acids. No DNA has been recorded. The CDR3: CASSQERGAREKLFF.

The chain is built from TRBV4-2 and TRBJ2-4; TCRdb proposes TRBD2, but this gene call is untestable without DNA. The CDR3 has 17 amino acids. There is no recorded DNA. Germline V gene data show CDR1 as LGHNA and CDR2 as YNFKEQ. The CDR3 here is CASSQDRPERAKNIQYF.

This CDR3 reads CASSQDRTGYGYTF. This chain links TRBV4-3 with TRBJ1-2; checking the TCRdb D call of TRBD1 is not possible without DNA. The V gene's germline CDR1 is LGHNA and CDR2 YSLEER. This CDR3 is 14 amino acids long. No nucleotide data were recorded.